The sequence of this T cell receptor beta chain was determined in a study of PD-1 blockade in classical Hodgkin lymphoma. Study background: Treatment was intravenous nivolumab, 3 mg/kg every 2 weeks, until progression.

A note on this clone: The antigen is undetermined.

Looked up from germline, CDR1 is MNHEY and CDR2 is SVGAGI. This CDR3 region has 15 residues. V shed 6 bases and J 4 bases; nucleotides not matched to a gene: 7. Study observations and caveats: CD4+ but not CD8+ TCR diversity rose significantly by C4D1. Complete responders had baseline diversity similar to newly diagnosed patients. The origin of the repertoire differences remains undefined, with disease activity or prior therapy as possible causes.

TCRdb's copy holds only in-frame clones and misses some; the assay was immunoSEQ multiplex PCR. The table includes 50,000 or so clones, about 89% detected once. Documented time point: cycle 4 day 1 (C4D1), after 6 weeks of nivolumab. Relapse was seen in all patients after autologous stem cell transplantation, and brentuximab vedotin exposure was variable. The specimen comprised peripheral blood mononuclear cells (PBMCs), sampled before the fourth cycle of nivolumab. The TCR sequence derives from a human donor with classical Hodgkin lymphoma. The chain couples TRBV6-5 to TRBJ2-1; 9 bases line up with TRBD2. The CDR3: CASRASGLAYNEQFF. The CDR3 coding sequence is TGTGCCAGCAGGGCCTCGGGACTAGCTTACAATGAGCAGTTCTTC.